This T cell receptor (beta chain) was profiled in a study of identical twins. General study findings and limits: There was more out-of-frame TCR alpha sharing in monozygotic twins than models estimated. Insertions ran lower in abundant cord blood beta clonotypes, though not in memory repertoires.

CDR3 size: 18 residues. Germline V gene lookup returns CDR1 SGHAT and CDR2 FQDESV (reference sequence). Trimming took 5 bases from V and 0 from J, leaving 23 bases between them. TCRdb used MiXCR to reprocess the 5' RACE reads, holding one entry per CDR3 protein. The table records 450,000 or so distinct CDR3 sequences, 11% to 15% of them present only once. The count of this clonotype is one. Its antigen is undetermined. This sample was shared with a second study, whose subject was yellow fever vaccine responses in identical twins.

Sequencing was performed on CD4+ T cells sorted from blood. The receptor comes from a woman between 18 and 30 years old in good health. The V call is TRBV11-1, the J call TRBJ2-7; a weak D match, TRBD1 (5 bases). The CDR3 reads CASSHNIGQGTSSYEQYF. The CDR3 nucleotides are TGTGCCAGCAGCCATAATATAGGGCAGGGCACAAGCTCCTACGAGCAGTACTTC.